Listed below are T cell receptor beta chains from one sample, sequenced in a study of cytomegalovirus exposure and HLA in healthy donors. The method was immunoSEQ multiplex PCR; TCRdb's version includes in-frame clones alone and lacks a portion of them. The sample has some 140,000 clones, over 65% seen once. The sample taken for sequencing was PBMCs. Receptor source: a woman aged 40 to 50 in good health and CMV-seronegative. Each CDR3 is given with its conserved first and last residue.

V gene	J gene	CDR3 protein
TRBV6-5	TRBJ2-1	CASSYYRADEQFF
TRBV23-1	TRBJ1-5	CASSQIDEVLGGAGNQPQHF
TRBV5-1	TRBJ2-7	CASSLEQGVYEQYF
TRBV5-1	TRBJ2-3	CASSLDPGTSKGIIGFVGTDTQYF
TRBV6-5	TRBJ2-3	CASSARQGGDTQYF
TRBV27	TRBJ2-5	CASSGKETQYF
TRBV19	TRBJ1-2	CASSNYRDAVANYGYTF
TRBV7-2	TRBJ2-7	CASSPHYSGGIYEQYF
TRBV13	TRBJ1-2	CASSSGQGNYGYTF
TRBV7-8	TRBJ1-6	CASRTGQAFYNSPLHF
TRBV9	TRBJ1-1	CASSVYGGMNTEAFF
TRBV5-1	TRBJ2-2	CASSLSGGNTGELFF
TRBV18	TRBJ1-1	CASSPASQMNTEAFF
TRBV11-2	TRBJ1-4	CASSLRGFGSNEKLFF
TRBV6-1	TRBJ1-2	CASSEEKASALYGYTF
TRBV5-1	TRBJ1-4	CASRKVGGVTNEKLFF
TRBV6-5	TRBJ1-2	CASSYGTASYGYTF
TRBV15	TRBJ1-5	CATSRQGGYQPQHF
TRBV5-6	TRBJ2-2	CASSLGVLGRGTGELFF
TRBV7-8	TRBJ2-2	CASSLVGGRGGELFF
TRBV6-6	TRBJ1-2	CASLGTGWNYGYTF
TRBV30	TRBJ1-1	CAWSVGGRYTEAFF
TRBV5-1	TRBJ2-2	CASSPDSLTGELFF
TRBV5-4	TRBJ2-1	CASSATSRFGGVYNEQFF
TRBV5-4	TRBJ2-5	CASSLDNFDSRETQYF
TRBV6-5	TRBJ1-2	CASGQGPYGYTF
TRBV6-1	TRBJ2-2	CASGFDSGELFF
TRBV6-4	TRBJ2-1	CASSDSGGGPNEQFF
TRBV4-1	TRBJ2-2	CASSQHGAGELFF
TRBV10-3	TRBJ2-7	CAISQQGSHEQYF
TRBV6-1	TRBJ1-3	CASRDDRARGNTIYF
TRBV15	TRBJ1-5	CATSIDYSNQPQHF
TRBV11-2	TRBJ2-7	CASSLGLATYEQYF
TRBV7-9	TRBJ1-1	CASIPYGGTEAFF
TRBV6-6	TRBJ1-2	CASLQGAGYTF
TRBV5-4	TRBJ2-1	CASSQEPSYNEQFF
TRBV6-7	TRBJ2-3	CASHAPGYRADTQYF
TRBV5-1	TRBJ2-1	CASSPLSPADNEQFF
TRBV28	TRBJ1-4	CATGTVNEKLFF
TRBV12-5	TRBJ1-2	CASGFLSGQGLGKSYGYTF
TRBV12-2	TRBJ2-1	CASRFRTSGGYEQFF
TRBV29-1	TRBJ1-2	CSVENRDTGSGGYTF
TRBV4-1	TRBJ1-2	CASSQEAQKGRGGYTF
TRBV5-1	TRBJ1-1	CASSLLTRGGTEAFF
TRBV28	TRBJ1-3	CASSFRGNTIYF
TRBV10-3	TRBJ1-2	CAISVRGQGQGGYTF
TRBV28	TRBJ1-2	CASRRTGYYGYTF
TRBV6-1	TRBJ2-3	CASSPGAGDTDTQYF
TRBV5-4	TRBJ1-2	CASSLVMAGGSYGYTF
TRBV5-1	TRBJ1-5	CASSFGTSSNQPQHF
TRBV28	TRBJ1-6	CATDSNSPLHF
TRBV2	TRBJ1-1	CASSALTGDTEAFF
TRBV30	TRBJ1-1	CAWSPSRGLAAFF
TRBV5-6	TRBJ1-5	CASSLAGTRYSNQPQHF
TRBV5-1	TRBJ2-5	CASSLGTSGQETQYF
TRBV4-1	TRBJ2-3	CASSPRGSGGTDTQYF
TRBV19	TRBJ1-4	CASTSPGGAEEKLFF
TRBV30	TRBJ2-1	CASSGLNNEQFF
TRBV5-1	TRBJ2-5	CASSRAEGKETQYF